This T cell receptor (beta chain) comes out of a study of cytomegalovirus exposure and HLA in healthy donors. The PCR employed 60 Vbeta primers together with 13 Jbeta primers. Data came from immunoSEQ multiplex PCR; TCRdb stores just in-frame clones and leaves some out. The profile shows 90,000 to 150,000 clones, around 78% of them singletons. Only a few counts were recorded for this clone. Sequence at one end of the junction differs from germline and may be a read error. Germline V gives CDR1 SEHNR, CDR2 FQNEAQ (reference sequence). This CDR3 has 13 amino acids. The J gene is TRBJ2-5, the V gene TRBV7-9; D remains unclear. The DNA end is more similar to TRBJ2-7, so the J call may be wrong. This clonotype originated in a woman aged 25 to 45 in good health and CMV-seropositive. Sequencing used PBMCs. The CDR3 sequence: CSSSLALGYEQYF. DNA for the CDR3: TGTTCCAGCAGCTTAGCACTCGGTTACGAGCAGTACTTC.